This is a list of T cell receptor beta chains from one sample in a study of cytotoxic CD8 clonotypes in ibrutinib-treated CLL. This table comes from immunoSEQ multiplex PCR, and its TCRdb copy is limited to in-frame clones, with some not included. This sample yields over 9,000 clones, of which 81% are seen a single time; roughly 20% belongs to the top ten. This material consisted of PBMCs, taken at disease progression, from a patient treated with ibrutinib. Receptors originate from a human donor with chronic lymphocytic leukemia. The CDR3 runs from the conserved cysteine through the conserved F or W. The order of the fields is V gene, clone size, D gene, J gene, CDR3 protein, CDR3 DNA. D genes are given only for firm matches. A row's size may be missing; if present it is once, few, many or a size class.

V: TRBV6-4; size: few; D: TRBD2; J: TRBJ2-3; CDR3: CASSDSSGNGGDTQYF; DNA: TGTGCCAGCAGTGACTCTAGCGGGAATGGTGGAGATACGCAGTATTTT
V: TRBV19; size: -; D: TRBD1; J: TRBJ2-6; CDR3: CASERPGQGVIGANVLTF; DNA: TGTGCCAGTGAGCGACCGGGACAGGGGGTGATTGGGGCCAACGTCCTGACTTTC
V: TRBV4-2; size: -; D: -; J: TRBJ2-2; CDR3: CASSLGQTSYTGELFF; DNA: TGTGCCAGCAGTCTCGGACAGACGTCGTACACCGGGGAGCTGTTTTTT
V: TRBV11-3; size: once; D: TRBD1; J: TRBJ2-7; CDR3: CASSLVFPLDRGLHEQYF; DNA: TGTGCCAGCAGCTTAGTTTTTCCTTTGGACAGGGGATTACACGAGCAGTACTTC
V: TRBV25-1; size: -; D: -; J: TRBJ2-7; CDR3: CASRGTRDSYEQYF; DNA: TGTGCCAGCAGAGGAACGAGGGACTCCTACGAGCAGTACTTC
V: TRBV7-9; size: -; D: -; J: TRBJ2-1; CDR3: CASSLFAVSYNEQFF; DNA: TGTGCCAGCAGCTTATTTGCGGTCTCCTACAATGAGCAGTTCTTC
V: TRBV11-3; size: -; D: TRBD2; J: TRBJ2-3; CDR3: CASSMTSGSTDTQYF; DNA: TGTGCCAGCAGCATGACTAGCGGGAGCACAGATACGCAGTATTTT
V: TRBV29-1; size: -; D: TRBD2; J: TRBJ2-5; CDR3: CSVGRGGSRETQYF; DNA: TGCAGCGTCGGCCGGGGCGGGAGTAGGGAGACCCAGTACTTC
V: TRBV7-9; size: -; D: -; J: TRBJ2-3; CDR3: CASTPSGTDTQYF; DNA: TGTGCCAGCACCCCGTCTGGCACAGATACGCAGTATTTT
V: TRBV5-6; size: -; D: -; J: TRBJ2-5; CDR3: CASSTGISYQETQYF; DNA: TGTGCCAGCAGTACAGGGATATCGTACCAAGAGACCCAGTACTTC
V: TRBV11-2; size: -; D: -; J: TRBJ2-5; CDR3: CASSQSLGRLYQETQYF; DNA: TGTGCCAGCAGCCAGTCCCTAGGGCGGTTATACCAAGAGACCCAGTACTTC
V: TRBV11-2; size: -; D: TRBD1; J: TRBJ1-1; CDR3: CASAPGQGVKAFF; DNA: TGTGCCAGCGCTCCGGGACAGGGGGTAAAAGCTTTCTTT
V: TRBV19; size: -; D: -; J: TRBJ2-7; CDR3: CASSVRRGPTYEQYF; DNA: TGTGCCAGTAGTGTGAGGAGGGGGCCTACCTACGAGCAGTACTTC
V: TRBV11-2; size: -; D: TRBD1; J: TRBJ1-1; CDR3: CASSWMTGSEAFF; DNA: TGTGCCAGCAGCTGGATGACAGGGTCTGAAGCTTTCTTT
V: TRBV2; size: -; D: -; J: TRBJ1-4; CDR3: CASRDAGFNEKLFF; DNA: TGTGCCAGCAGGGACGCGGGATTTAATGAAAAACTGTTTTTT
V: TRBV20-1; size: -; D: -; J: TRBJ1-2; CDR3: CSAPTYDGYTF; DNA: TGCAGTGCCCCCACCTACGATGGCTACACCTTC
V: TRBV6-1; size: -; D: TRBD2; J: TRBJ2-5; CDR3: CASRRLAAETQYF; DNA: TGTGCCAGCCGGCGACTAGCGGCGGAGACCCAGTACTTC
V: TRBV4-1; size: few; D: TRBD1; J: TRBJ1-1; CDR3: CASSFRDRANTEAFF; DNA: TGCGCCAGCAGCTTTCGGGACAGGGCGAACACTGAAGCTTTCTTT
V: TRBV9; size: -; D: -; J: TRBJ2-7; CDR3: CASSTGVGSSYEQYF; DNA: TGTGCCAGCAGCACGGGGGTTGGGAGCTCCTACGAGCAGTACTTC
V: TRBV30; size: -; D: TRBD1; J: TRBJ2-7; CDR3: CAWGGQLEQYF; DNA: TGTGCCTGGGGGGGACAGCTGGAACAGTACTTC
V: TRBV28; size: -; D: TRBD2; J: TRBJ2-2; CDR3: CASSTSGRKGNTGELFF; DNA: TGTGCCAGCAGTACTAGCGGGAGGAAGGGCAACACCGGGGAGCTGTTTTTT
V: TRBV2; size: -; D: -; J: TRBJ2-7; CDR3: CASSEARTEQYF; DNA: TGTGCCAGCAGTGAAGCCAGGACAGAGCAGTACTTC
V: TRBV6-5; size: -; D: TRBD1; J: TRBJ2-7; CDR3: CASSYTRDSYEQYF; DNA: TGTGCCAGCAGTTACACCCGGGACAGCTACGAGCAGTACTTC
V: TRBV29-1; size: -; D: -; J: TRBJ2-1; CDR3: CSVEVLRPGGEQFF; DNA: TGCAGCGTTGAAGTGCTGCGGCCCGGAGGTGAGCAGTTCTTC
V: TRBV7-8; size: -; D: -; J: TRBJ2-5; CDR3: CASSLEYRVSGQETQYF; DNA: TGTGCCAGCAGCTTAGAATACAGGGTTTCGGGTCAAGAGACCCAGTACTTC
V: TRBV6-5; size: -; D: TRBD1; J: TRBJ2-7; CDR3: CASSTGTGGDEQYF; DNA: TGTGCCAGCAGCACCGGGACAGGGGGTGACGAGCAGTACTTC
V: TRBV7-8; size: -; D: -; J: TRBJ1-1; CDR3: CASRTGTMNTEAFF; DNA: TGTGCCAGCAGAACAGGTACCATGAACACTGAAGCTTTCTTT
V: TRBV28; size: -; D: TRBD2; J: TRBJ2-7; CDR3: CASSSHGGSSYEQYF; DNA: TGTGCCAGCAGTTCCCACGGGGGGAGCTCCTACGAGCAGTACTTC
V: TRBV5-1; size: -; D: TRBD2; J: TRBJ2-1; CDR3: CASSSWTSGRRNEQFF; DNA: TGCGCCAGCAGCTCCTGGACTAGCGGGAGGCGCAATGAGCAGTTCTTC